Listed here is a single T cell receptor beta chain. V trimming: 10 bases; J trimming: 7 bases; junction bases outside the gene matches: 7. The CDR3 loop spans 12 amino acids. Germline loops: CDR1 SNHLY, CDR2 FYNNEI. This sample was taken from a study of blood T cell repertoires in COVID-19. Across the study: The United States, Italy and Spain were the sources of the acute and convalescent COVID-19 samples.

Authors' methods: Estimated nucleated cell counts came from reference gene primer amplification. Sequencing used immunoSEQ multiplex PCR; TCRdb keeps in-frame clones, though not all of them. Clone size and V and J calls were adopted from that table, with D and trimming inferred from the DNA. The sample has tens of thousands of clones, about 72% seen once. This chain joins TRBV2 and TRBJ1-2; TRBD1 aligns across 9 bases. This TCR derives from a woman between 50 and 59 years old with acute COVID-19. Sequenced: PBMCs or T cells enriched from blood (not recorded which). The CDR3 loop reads CAKQGASGGYTF. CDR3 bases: TGTGCCAAACAGGGGGCGTCCGGTGGCTACACCTTC.